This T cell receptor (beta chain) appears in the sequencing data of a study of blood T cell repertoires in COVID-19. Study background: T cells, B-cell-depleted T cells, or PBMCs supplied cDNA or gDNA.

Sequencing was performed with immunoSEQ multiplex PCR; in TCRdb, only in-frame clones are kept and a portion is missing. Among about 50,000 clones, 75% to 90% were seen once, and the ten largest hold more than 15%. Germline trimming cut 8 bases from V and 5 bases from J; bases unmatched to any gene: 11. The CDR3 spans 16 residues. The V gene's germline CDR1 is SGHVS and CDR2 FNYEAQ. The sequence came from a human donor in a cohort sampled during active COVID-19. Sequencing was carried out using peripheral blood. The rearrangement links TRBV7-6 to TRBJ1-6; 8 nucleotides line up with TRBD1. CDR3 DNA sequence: TGTGCCAGCGGATTGAGGGACAGGCGGGATAATTCACCCCTCCACTTT. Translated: CASGLRDRRDNSPLHF.